The T cell receptor beta chain described here comes from a study of cytomegalovirus exposure and HLA in healthy donors (dated by TCRdb to about 2017). Study-level background: In an earlier analysis of some 610 of the donors, 250 to 350 Gb of sequence data and 90 million to 120 million unique TCR beta sequences from some 170 million T cells were reported. Approximately 300 gigabases of sequencing data and 78 million or so unique TCR sequences were included in an early release covering several hundred HLA-typed donors. Of the approximately 370 genotyped donors, roughly 80% were placed in the genetic ancestry cluster associated with self-reported Caucasian donors. The study aimed to test whether cataloging public T cell receptors could reveal signatures of past pathogen exposure. The study used immunosequencing to profile the T cell repertoires of 666 subjects and linked those repertoires to cytomegalovirus serostatus. Along with the roughly 700-subject first cohort, a separate validation cohort of around 120 different subjects was used. High-throughput TCR immunosequencing, statistical association of individual TCRs with disease status, and machine learning were combined to predict cytomegalovirus infection status. A later analysis re-examined previously published TCR beta repertoires from roughly 650 donors and added high-resolution HLA genotyping to investigate patterns of TCR occurrence. The later analysis used no new phenotypic data to find candidate immune exposures, relying instead on TCR beta sequences and their occurrence across donors. An earlier analysis of nearly 600 of the donors applied high-throughput TCR beta sequencing to assess whether each TCR beta V gene segment acted as functional or pseudogenic. Donor age, sex, ethnicity and CMV serostatus were compiled alongside the repertoire data. In a later genetic analysis, genome-wide SNP genotypes for 398 of the 666 donors were used, and that subset was treated as a discovery cohort. Every discovery cohort repertoire had been produced on one sequencing platform. Class I and class II HLA loci were covered by the typing at four-digit resolution. Typing coverage differed by locus: A, B, C, DRB1 and DQB1 were typed in about 629-640 donors, DQA1 in about 550, DPA1 in 600 to 610, and DPB1 in about 450. Five DR-DQ haplotypes were handled as single units for association and clustering because linkage in the cohort was strong. On average, roughly 200,000 unique TCR beta nucleotide sequences were sequenced per donor among about 400 genotyped donors of the cohort, with about 19% of those sequences being non-productive.

Details on this clone: Its binding antigen is unknown. Per-base qualities were not stored, and no clone one base away is much larger.

On the study overall, not on this receptor specifically: Immune exposure information for the cohort was limited to CMV serostatus. A further reported finding was that TCR beta sequences accurately predicted the HLA-A and HLA-B alleles for most subjects in the first cohort. At a false discovery rate of 0.05, a later analysis linked 16,951 TCR beta sequences to specific HLA alleles. A later genetic analysis associated a missense DCLRE1C variant with V-gene and J-gene trimming of TCR beta chains, and an independent cohort replicated the association. A later analysis found that HLA-associated TCR beta chains were more clonally expanded and had lower generation probabilities than equally common non-associated chains. Some IMGT-functional V segments, including TRBV6-2 and TRBV6-3, could not be distinguished by the 87-base-pair reads and were therefore excluded. In an earlier analysis of 500 to 650 of the donors, most TCR beta V segments appeared in productive rearrangements about 87% or about 30% of the time, broadly matching IMGT annotations. According to the authors, the approach could potentially be generalized to other disease states and immunological phenotypes. Sequencing depth was assumed to be roughly uniform across donors in the presence/absence analyses, though that assumption may not hold. A cluster of highly shared sequence variants was judged likely to be a technical artifact of the sequencing pipeline. Linkage disequilibrium might explain the correlated functional status among segregating V segments, but an unknown experimental factor could not be ruled out. Because counts were too low, about 17 rarely observed V segments, including chromosome 9 orphons, were excluded from the earlier analysis of around 640 of the donors. Because some donors lacked HLA typing at each locus, the association tests relied only on the typed subset. The classifier was reported to diagnose cytomegalovirus status with high specificity and sensitivity in both the original cohort and the validation cohort. Strong co-occurrence of HLA alleles, especially DR and DQ, made assigning TCR associations to individual alleles difficult. In a later analysis, the rate of TCR association differed among HLA loci, with DRB1 alleles having the most associated TCRs and HLA-C alleles having the fewest. A later analysis found that most CMV-associated TCR beta chains appeared HLA-restricted, with HLA associations seemingly driven largely by CMV exposure. A total of some 180 TCR beta chains were listed by the study as associated with cytomegalovirus. According to a later genetic analysis, donors in an Asian-associated ancestry cluster had fewer N-insertions in productive TCRs than the approximately 710-donor mean. Only TCR beta chains were sequenced in this cohort, and the absence of alpha or paired-chain data limited detectable features. Most TCR sequences were seen in very few donors, while some public TCRs were found in many individuals. Several of the top co-occurrence clusters appeared to be linked to parvovirus B19, influenza, CMV and Epstein-Barr virus, according to a later analysis. A few of the identified cytomegalovirus-associated TCR beta chains were confirmed in vitro to be specific for cytomegalovirus antigens.

In total, roughly 670 healthy bone marrow donors made up the cohort. All cohort members were sampled while nominally healthy, although unrecorded immune exposures were likely present. Of the 666 cohort members, around 280 had positive CMV serostatus and 350 to 400 had negative CMV serostatus, and CMV serostatus was not recorded for the donor. Every donor gave a peripheral blood sample, and the peripheral blood mononuclear cells from that sample were used for TCR beta sequencing. Genomic DNA extraction from the blood cell samples was performed with the Qiagen DNeasy Blood Extraction Kit. To prepare the library, the immunoSEQ multiplex PCR assay was applied. For the multiplex PCR, a mixture combining 60 forward primers for TCR Vbeta segments and 13 reverse primers for TCR Jbeta segments was used. The CDR3 region of rearranged TCR beta genes was amplified from genomic DNA by a multiplex PCR assay. Amplified TCR beta libraries were sequenced as 87-base-pair reads on the Illumina HiSeq System. From the authors' description of their analysis: A later analysis counted 65 million to 90 million unique TCR beta chains across the 550 to 750 repertoires, and about 10 million of these chains were shared by at least two donors. To remove PCR and sequencing errors, raw reads were error-corrected and collapsed into unique sequences using a nearest-neighbor algorithm that merged closely related sequences. To assign V, D and J gene segments, CDR3 sequences were aligned to IMGT reference sequences. Each retained sequence needed at least a six-nucleotide match to both a V gene segment and a J gene segment. A rearrangement was called productive if the CDR3 had no stop codons and remained in frame with V and J, and every other rearrangement was called non-productive. Following IMGT convention, CDR3 was defined as the stretch from the second conserved V-encoded cysteine up to the conserved J-encoded phenylalanine. The earlier analysis of 500 to 650 of the donors excluded any sequence lacking an unambiguous match to a single V gene segment. In an earlier analysis of several hundred of the donors, a V segment was called functional when productive rearrangements were above 56.7%, and segregating when the standard deviation between donors exceeded 5%. To diagnose cytomegalovirus status from the catalog of TCR beta chain sequences, a statistical classification framework was built. V and J gene assignment, in a later analysis, came from comparing TCR nucleotide sequences with IMGT/GENE-DB human TR gene sequences. Using the TCRdist pipeline, a later analysis assigned CDR3 sequences along with most-parsimonious VDJ recombination scenarios. A later analysis defined each TCR beta chain by its CDR3 amino acid sequence plus V-gene family, and excluded reads lacking a unique V-gene family. As a way to deal with suspected cross-contamination and a sequencing artifact, a later analysis dropped 450 to 600 nucleotide sequences that were highly shared and had low generation probability. For each public chain, a later analysis derived a clonal expansion index from normalized ranks of inferred template counts within each repertoire. Generation probabilities in a later analysis came from a VDJ recombination model fitted to out-of-frame rearrangements, and those results were checked against IGoR. In a later analysis, hypergeometric tests were used to score TCR-TCR, TCR-HLA and TCR-CMV co-occurrence, with a repertoire-size bias correction applied to TCR pairs. To estimate false discovery rates, a later analysis permuted the HLA or CMV assignments 20 times. In a later analysis, co-occurring TCRs were grouped using DBSCAN, and TCRdist sequence similarity was added for clustering within HLA-allele-positive subsets. Repertoires with fewer than 30,000 or more than 120,000 public chains, plus five repertoires with anomalous nucleotide sharing, were excluded from co-occurrence clustering. In TCRdb, the immuneACCESS table is reduced to in-frame sequences with V and J assigned. These tables do not hold every clone; where another copy was compared, an unresolved V gene accounts for under half, and the others remain unexplained. V and J calls and clone size are those listed in that table; D and trimming were worked out from the DNA. Here the sample has approximately 89,000 clones; more than 65% occur a single time. Under 13% of the sample goes to the ten largest clones.

CDR1 is given as SQVTM and CDR2 as ANQGSEA, both from the germline V gene. From the cysteine through the phenylalanine, the CDR3 covers 13 amino acids. Left in the record is the CDR3 DNA by itself, 39 bases read in frame from the first base. Germline trimming amounts to 4 bases on V and 3 bases on J, with 4 as the count of junction bases outside the gene matches. This TCR was recovered from a human donor in good health. The V and J segments used are TRBV29-1 and TRBJ1-1, with 8 junctional bases fitting TRBD1. Material: PBMCs. The CDR3 reads as follows: CSVAQGADTEAFF. The DNA sequence is TGCAGCGTTGCCCAGGGGGCCGACACTGAAGCTTTCTTT.